The table lists the clone carrying this T cell receptor beta chain with a few counts. The sample originates from a study of T cells in Graves' hyperthyroidism and ophthalmopathy. The J segment lost 4 bases and the V segment lost 8 bases, leaving 6 bases of the junction unmatched. This CDR3 comprises 14 residues. CDR1 and CDR2 (germline): LNHNV, YYDKDF (reference sequence). TCR beta CDR3 sequences were amplified from RNA transcripts. TCR CDR3 regions were first amplified by RT-PCR with HTBI primers. Each CDR3 protein gets one entry after TCRdb re-called the multiplex PCR reads with MiXCR. Among a few hundred thousand distinct CDR3 sequences listed, around 15% were seen once.

Sequencing input: blood. This clonotype was obtained from a woman between 18 and 29 years old with Graves' hyperthyroidism. This rearrangement joins TRBV15 to TRBJ1-5; 9 positions match TRBD1. The CDR3 region is CATSDRGGNQPQHF. The CDR3 coding sequence is TGTGCCACCTCGGACAGGGGAGGGAATCAGCCCCAGCATTTT. Complete variable domain (other parts from reference TRBV15 and TRBJ1-5): DAMVIQNPRYQVTQFGKPVTLSCSQTLNHNVMYWYQQKSSQAPKLLFHYYDKDFNNEADTPDNFQSRRPNTSFCFLDIRSPGLGDTAMYLCATSDRGGNQPQHFGDGTRLSIL.